The 18 T cell receptor beta chains reported below all come from one sample, sequenced in a study of CD8 T cells in ankylosing spondylitis. Using its own MiXCR run on the 5' RACE reads, TCRdb lists one record per CDR3 protein. The table lists about 190,000 distinct CDR3 sequences, approximately 12% of them singletons. The sequencing sample was made of blood, either unsorted or a sorted T cell fraction (not recorded which). The receptors were gathered from a female donor with ankylosing spondylitis or in good health (not recorded which).

In this sample, this clonotype turned up many times. The chain carries TRBV12-3 or TRBV12-4 and TRBJ2-5, with unresolved D. Trimming stripped 6 bases from V and 6 bases from J, with 11 bases between. The length of the CDR3 is 12 residues. The CDR3 nucleotides read TGTGCCAGCAGCCTCACCCAGAAGACCCAGTACTTC. As protein: CASSLTQKTQYF.

Many counts were recorded for this clonotype. This chain joins TRBV24-1 and TRBJ1-2, with D perhaps matching TRBD1 (5 bases). Germline V gives CDR1 KGHDR, CDR2 SFDVKD. Trimming left V 0 bases short and J 2 bases short, with 9 bases between. The CDR3 is 15 amino acids. CDR3 sequence: CATSDLRAGNYGYTF. In DNA, the CDR3 is TGTGCCACCAGTGATTTGCGAGCAGGGAACTATGGCTACACCTTC.

Of note for this clonotype: A much larger clone sits a single nucleotide away, making a read error possible. This sequence joins TRBV12-3 or TRBV12-4 and TRBJ2-1, with 7 bases fitting TRBD1. The CDR3 consists of 15 residues. The CDR3 region is CVSRHRQGNINEQFF. The CDR3 nucleotides read TGTGTCAGCAGACACCGACAGGGAAATATAAATGAGCAGTTCTTC.

V and J are TRBV7-2 and TRBJ2-1; TRBD2 matches at 11 bases. V shed 6 bases and J 9 bases; nucleotides not matched to a gene: 13. Per germline, CDR1 SGHTA and CDR2 FQGNSA. The CDR3 runs to 16 residues. For the CDR3, the DNA is TGTGCCAGCAGTTTTAGCGGGAGGGCCGCTTTCGGTGAGCAGTTCTTC. This gives the protein CASSFSGRAAFGEQFF.

A remark on this clonotype: A much more abundant neighbour one base away suggests this may be a read error. The V gene is TRBV9, the J gene TRBJ1-5, with 7 bases matching TRBD1. Germline V gives CDR1 SGDLS, CDR2 YYNGEE. This CDR3 spans 14 amino acids. The CDR3: CASGGGYSKQPQHF. The DNA of the CDR3 is TGTGCCTCTGGAGGGGGCTATAGCAAACAGCCCCAGCATTTT.

This clonotype was counted at least ten times. The rearrangement links TRBV24-1 to TRBJ2-5; D not certain. The CDR3 consists of 14 residues. The ends were cut back, 2 bases at V and 5 bases at J, with 11 bases in the middle. Germline V gene sequence: CDR1 KGHDR, CDR2 SFDVKD. The CDR3: CATSDWGQYETQYF. The CDR3 DNA follows: TGTGCCACCAGTGATTGGGGTCAGTACGAGACCCAGTACTTC.

A remark on this clonotype: Given a much more abundant clone one base away, this may be a read error. The chain recombines TRBV21-1 with TRBJ1-5. TRBV21-1 is deemed a pseudogene. There are 14 residues in the CDR3. The CDR3 sequence is CASNKGLGGQPQHF. CDR3 bases: TGTGCCAGCAACAAGGGACTTGGGGGTCAGCCCCAGCATTTT.

As regards this clonotype: This may be a read error: a much more frequent sequence differs by one nucleotide. This sequence joins TRBV19 and TRBJ2-1; D gene ambiguous. The V and J ends lost 1 base and 9 bases respectively, with 10 bases between them. CDR3 length: 13 residues. CDR1 and CDR2 (germline): LNHDA, SQIVND (reference sequence). DNA of the CDR3: TGTGCCAGTAGTATAGTTAGATTAAGTGAGCAGTTCTTC. It codes for CASSIVRLSEQFF.

This clonotype was observed at least ten times. The V and J genes are TRBV5-6 and TRBJ1-6, with D maybe TRBD1 (6 bases). CDR3 length: 11 residues. Trimming left V 4 bases short and J 14 bases short, with 10 bases between. Per germline, CDR1 SGHDT and CDR2 YYEEEE. The CDR3 DNA reads as TGTGCCAGCAGCCGAGAGGGGGCCCTCCACTTT. It is translated as CASSREGALHF. The full variable domain, its missing parts supplied by reference TRBV5-6 and TRBJ1-6, is DAGVTQSPTHLIKTRGQQVTLRCSPKSGHDTVSWYQQALGQGPQFIFQYYEEEERQRGNFPDRFSGHQFPNYSSELNVNALLLGDSALYLCASSREGALHFGNGTRLTVT.

The chain combines TRBV7-2 with TRBJ2-6; D remains unclear. Germline-derived CDR1 and CDR2 are SGHTA and FQGNSA. This CDR3 contains 17 residues. V was cut by 5 bases and J by 2 bases, with 16 bases left in between. The CDR3 reads CASSKTSGTPGANVLTF. The CDR3, as DNA: TGTGCCAGCAGCAAAACTTCCGGAACCCCTGGGGCCAACGTCCTGACTTTC.

A note on this clonotype: A much larger clonotype is one base distant, so this may be a read error. The J gene is TRBJ2-7, the V gene TRBV20-1; D may be TRBD2 (5 bases). CDR3 length equals 14 residues. Germline V gene data show CDR1 as DFQATT and CDR2 as SNEGSKA (reference sequence). In nucleotides, the CDR3 is TGCTGTGCTACCCGAGGGATTAGCTCCTACGAGCAGTACTTC. Amino acid sequence: CCATRGISSYEQYF.

A few counts support this clonotype. It may be a read error: a sequence one base away is much more abundant. V is TRBV12-3 or TRBV12-4 and J is TRBJ1-6; TRBD1 might be the D (6 bases). The length of the CDR3 is 15 residues. CDR3 amino acids: CASSSQGQSNSPLLF. Here the CDR3 DNA reads TGTGCCAGCAGTTCGCAAGGACAGTCGAATTCACCCCTCCTCTTT.

V and J are TRBV29-1 and TRBJ1-2; 8 bases agree with TRBD1. With 7 bases clipped from V and 8 bases from J, the junction kept 12 bases outside the gene matches. In germline, CDR1 is SQVTM, CDR2 ANQGSEA. The CDR3 is made up of 13 amino acids. CDR3 coding DNA: TGCAGCGCCCCTGAACAGGGGGTCGAGGGCTACACCTTC. It encodes CSAPEQGVEGYTF.

The chain recombines TRBV20-1 with TRBJ2-1; 10 bases are shared with TRBD2. Germline CDR1 is DFQATT and CDR2 is SNEGSKA (reference sequence). This CDR3 contains 16 residues. The trim removed 5 bases at V and 8 bases at J, leaving 15 bases unmatched. Written as DNA, the CDR3 is TGCAGTGCTTGGAACTCCGGGACTAGCGAGAGTGATGAGCAGTTCTTC. Protein: CSAWNSGTSESDEQFF.

This clonotype was counted at least ten times. V and J are TRBV7-2 and TRBJ1-2; D remains unclear. The CDR3 sequence is 16 residues long. V shed 1 base and J shed 0 bases, with 12 bases lying between them. CDR1 and CDR2 from the germline V gene are SGHTA and FQGNSA. The DNA for the CDR3 is TGTGCCAGCAGCTTAGGACGTTTAGGATCTAACTATGGCTACACCTTC. This gives the protein CASSLGRLGSNYGYTF.

The chain recombines TRBV12-3 or TRBV12-4 with TRBJ2-7, with 9 bases aligning to TRBD2. The V gene end was trimmed by 6 bases and the J gene end by 5 bases; junction bases not matched to a gene: 11. CDR3 length equals 15 residues. In DNA, the CDR3 is TGTGCCAGCAGCGCGACCGTAGCGGGAGAGAACGAGCAGTACTTC. Residues: CASSATVAGENEQYF.

There are many counts of this clonotype. The V gene is TRBV29-1, the J gene TRBJ2-1; TRBD2 agrees at 8 bases. V gave up 8 bases and J gave up 7 bases; unmatched junction bases: 19. The germline V gene has CDR1 SQVTM and CDR2 ANQGSEA. The CDR3 is made up of 16 amino acids. CDR3 DNA: TGCAGCTTATCCGGCCGGGTCGGGACTAGTGGGAATGAGCAGTTCTTC. Translated: CSLSGRVGTSGNEQFF.

This clonotype was seen many times. This chain connects TRBV7-2 to TRBJ2-2; TRBD1 is a possible D gene (6 bases). Trimming left V 5 bases short and J 11 bases short, with 18 bases between. The CDR3 has 14 residues. Germline V gene data show CDR1 as SGHTA and CDR2 as FQGNSA. The CDR3 bases are TGTGCCAGCAGCCCACAGGGTTCCCCGGGAGAGCTGTTTTTT. The encoded protein is CASSPQGSPGELFF.